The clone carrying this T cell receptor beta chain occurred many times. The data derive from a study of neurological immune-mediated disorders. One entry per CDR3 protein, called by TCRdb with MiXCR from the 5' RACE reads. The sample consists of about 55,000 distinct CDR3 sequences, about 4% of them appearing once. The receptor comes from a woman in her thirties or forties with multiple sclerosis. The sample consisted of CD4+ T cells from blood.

The CDR3 loop is CASSLEVINQPQHF. The CDR3 coding sequence is TGTGCCAGCAGTTTGGAGGTAATCAATCAGCCCCAGCATTTT. The chain combines TRBV12-3 or TRBV12-4 with TRBJ1-5, with D hard to call. This CDR3 has 14 residues. Between the trimmed V and J ends, which lost 3 bases and 3 bases, there was a span of 9 bases.